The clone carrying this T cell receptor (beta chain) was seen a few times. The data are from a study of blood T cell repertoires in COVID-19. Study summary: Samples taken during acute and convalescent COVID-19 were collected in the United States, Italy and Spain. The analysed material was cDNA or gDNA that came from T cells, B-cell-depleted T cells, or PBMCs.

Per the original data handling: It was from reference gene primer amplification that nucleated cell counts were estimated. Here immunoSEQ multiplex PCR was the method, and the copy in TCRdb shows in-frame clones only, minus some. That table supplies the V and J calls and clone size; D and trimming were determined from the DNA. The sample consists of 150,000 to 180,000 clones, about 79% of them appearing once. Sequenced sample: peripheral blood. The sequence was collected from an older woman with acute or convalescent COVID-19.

The DNA of the CDR3 is TGTGCCAGTAGTATGATGGGGGGAGGCTATGGCTACACCTTC. Amino acid sequence: CASSMMGGGYGYTF. The chain uses TRBV19 and TRBJ1-2, with D possibly being TRBD1 (5 bases). Germline lookup yields CDR1 LNHDA and CDR2 SQIVND (reference sequence). V was trimmed by 3 bases and J by 4 bases, leaving 12 bases between them. The CDR3 covers 14 residues.